The 32 T cell receptor beta chains below were found in one sample sequenced in a study of shared clonotypes between healthy human individuals (dated by TCRdb to the early 2020s). The protocol used for the library was the immunoSEQ multiplex PCR assay. This is the immuneACCESS table as TCRdb keeps it, with only in-frame sequences that have V and J called. A part of the clones is gone; compared with another copy, unresolved V genes explain less than half, and the rest is unexplained. The sample profile shows roughly 2 million clones; under 97% of them were found once. The ten largest clonotypes hold around 0.13% of the sample. Sequencing used naive CD4+ T cells sorted from blood. What this sample's cell subset or site label stands for: CD45RA+ positively selected. These receptors all come from a man between 18 and 35 years old in good health.

V usage is TRBV7-2 and J usage is TRBJ1-5, with a possible D match to TRBD1 (5 bases). The CDR3 length is 16 residues. Trimming left V 4 bases short and J 3 bases short, with 16 bases between. CDR1 and CDR2 (germline): SGHTA, FQGNSA. This CDR3 reads CASSYRSDSYNQPQHF. CDR3 nucleotide sequence: TGTGCCAGCAGCTACCGCAGTGACAGTTACAATCAGCCCCAGCATTTT.

The chain has TRBV10-3 and TRBJ1-4; D is possibly TRBD1 (6 bases). CDR3 length equals 15 residues. The germline CDR1 and CDR2 sequences are ENHRY and SYGVKD. The V end was cut by 5 bases, the J end by 9 bases, with 19 bases between. The CDR3 nucleotides are TGTGCCATCAGTCTTTTCCAGGGGAGAGAGAAAAAACTGTTTTTT. Protein: CAISLFQGREKKLFF.

CDR3 protein: CAWSGVLTEAFF. CDR3 DNA sequence: TGTGCCTGGAGTGGGGTGTTGACTGAAGCTTTCTTT. This chain uses TRBV30 with TRBJ1-1; no firm D call. Germline-derived CDR1 and CDR2 are GTSNPN and SVGIG (reference sequence). V gave up 1 base and J gave up 5 bases, with 8 bases separating them. CDR3 length: 12 residues.

This chain links TRBV11-2 with TRBJ2-7, with 7 bases aligning to TRBD2. V was clipped by 6 bases and J by 4 bases; unmatched bases: 0. Germline lookup yields CDR1 SGHAT and CDR2 FQNNGV. This CDR3 comprises 11 residues. CDR3 DNA: TGTGCCAGCAGGCGGGGGTACGAGCAGTACTTC. It yields the protein CASRRGYEQYF. Filled out from reference TRBV11-2 and TRBJ2-7, the complete variable domain reads EAGVAQSPRYKIIEKRQSVAFWCNPISGHATLYWYQQILGQGPKLLIQFQNNGVVDDSQLPKDRFSAERLKGVDSTLKIQPAKLEDSAVYLCASRRGYEQYFGPGTRLTVT.

Of note for this clone: This sample includes further DNA sequences coding for the same CDR3. The rearrangement joins TRBV5-1 to TRBJ2-7; 9 positions match TRBD2. J gave up 2 bases and V 0 bases, and 3 bases lay outside the gene matches. The CDR3 consists of 15 residues. Germline CDR1 reads SGHRS; CDR2 reads YFSETQ. CDR3: CASSLGSSGTYEQYF. The DNA of the CDR3 is TGCGCCAGCAGCTTGGGTTCTAGCGGGACCTACGAGCAGTACTTC.

V is TRBV30 and J is TRBJ2-3; no clear D gene. The CDR3 loop spans 13 amino acids. CDR1 is GTSNPN, CDR2 SVGIG, per germline (reference sequence). V lost 4 bases and J lost 4, with 12 bases in between. Here the CDR3 reads CAWKREPPDTQYF. The DNA of the CDR3 is TGTGCCTGGAAGAGAGAACCCCCAGATACGCAGTATTTT.

This chain uses TRBV30 with TRBJ2-2; D unclear. CDR1 and CDR2 from the germline V gene are GTSNPN and SVGIG (reference sequence). With 4 bases removed from V and 0 bases from J, the gap between germline ends came to 9 bases. The CDR3 runs 14 residues. The CDR3 here is CAWNRHPNTGELFF. CDR3 sequence (DNA): TGTGCCTGGAATCGGCACCCGAACACCGGGGAGCTGTTTTTT.

This clone was counted once. This rearrangement joins TRBV10-3 to TRBJ2-2, with 7 bases lining up with TRBD2. The V gene end was trimmed by 11 bases and the J gene end by 3 bases; junction bases not matched to a gene: 3. CDR1 ENHRY and CDR2 SYGVKD come from the germline V gene. The CDR3 totals 12 residues. CDR3 nucleotide sequence: TGTGCCTCGAGCGGGGACACCGGGGAGCTGTTTTTT. Translated, it gives CASSGDTGELFF.

V is TRBV5-4 and J is TRBJ2-7, with D perhaps matching TRBD2 (6 bases). Trimming took 2 bases from V and 6 from J, leaving 15 bases between them. The CDR3 loop spans 14 amino acids. Germline CDR1 SGHNT, CDR2 YYREEE (reference sequence). CDR3: CASSFSGGSTEQYF. CDR3 DNA sequence: TGTGCCAGCAGCTTTAGCGGAGGGAGTACCGAGCAGTACTTC.

The gene calls are TRBV10-3 and TRBJ2-5; TRBD2 agrees at 11 bases. Germline CDR1 ENHRY, CDR2 SYGVKD. V lost 1 base, J lost 3 bases, and 4 bases stayed unmatched. The CDR3 covers 16 residues. The CDR3 DNA is TGTGCCATCAGTGAGTTCCGACTAGCGGGGAAAGAGACCCAGTACTTC. Amino acids: CAISEFRLAGKETQYF.

This clone was counted once. The chain has TRBV4-3 and TRBJ2-7; 9 bases are a match to TRBD2. The J segment lost 4 bases and the V segment lost 3 bases, leaving 4 bases of the junction unmatched. CDR1 is LGHNA, CDR2 YSLEER, per germline. This CDR3 is built from 14 residues. CDR3 loop: CASSQGREGYEQYF. Written as DNA, the CDR3 is TGCGCCAGCAGCCAGGGGCGGGAGGGGTACGAGCAGTACTTC.

The J gene is TRBJ1-5, the V gene TRBV11-3; possible D gene TRBD1, 6 bases. Trimming left V 1 base short and J 4 bases short, with 17 bases between. There are 17 residues in the CDR3. The germline V gene has CDR1 SGHNT and CDR2 YENEEA. The CDR3 sequence: CASSLVPTGRWNQPQHF. CDR3 nucleotides: TGTGCCAGCAGCTTAGTGCCGACAGGAAGATGGAATCAGCCCCAGCATTTT.

V usage is TRBV10-3 and J usage is TRBJ2-1; D possibly corresponds to TRBD2 (6 bases). The length of the CDR3 is 15 residues. Deletions cut 6 bases from V and 8 bases from J, with 20 bases between. Germline CDR1 is ENHRY and CDR2 is SYGVKD. The CDR3 nucleotides are TGTGCCATCAGAGCAACCTCGGGACTTAACGATGAGCAGTTCTTC. Translation: CAIRATSGLNDEQFF.

This rearrangement joins TRBV19 to TRBJ2-4; D might be TRBD1 (6 bases). Germline assignment: CDR1 LNHDA and CDR2 SQIVND (reference sequence). The CDR3 loop spans 16 amino acids. Trimming removed 5 bases at V and 1 base at J, with 15 bases between. CDR3 in amino acids: CASSYQGNVAKNIQYF. For the CDR3, the DNA is TGTGCCAGTAGTTACCAGGGGAACGTCGCCAAAAACATTCAGTACTTC.

In DNA form, the CDR3 reads TGTGCCAGCGGTTACGGGGTTTGGCCCCAGCATTTT. Its translation: CASGYGVWPQHF. V and J are TRBV27 and TRBJ1-5; D gene uncertain. Per germline, CDR1 MNHEY and CDR2 SMNVEV (reference sequence). Trimming stripped 8 bases from V and 9 bases from J, with 14 bases between. CDR3 length: 12 residues.

This clone was detected only once. The rearrangement uses TRBV10-3 and TRBJ2-7; 8 bases are shared with TRBD1. The germline CDR1 and CDR2 sequences are ENHRY and SYGVKD. The length of the CDR3 is 11 residues. The V and J ends lost 10 bases and 2 bases, in that order; junction bases with no gene match: 1. CDR3 region: CATGQAYEQYF. The CDR3 DNA reads as TGTGCCACGGGACAGGCCTACGAGCAGTACTTC.

This chain links TRBV4-3 with TRBJ2-1; 7 positions agree with TRBD2. This CDR3 region has 16 residues. Unmatched junction bases numbered 11, after V lost 7 bases and J lost 2 bases. Per the germline V gene, CDR1 is LGHNA and CDR2 is YSLEER. Here the CDR3 DNA reads TGCGCCAGCAAACAAAGGATGGGGGGGACCTACAATGAGCAGTTCTTC. Its protein product is CASKQRMGGTYNEQFF.

This clone is a singleton in its sample. This chain uses TRBV9 with TRBJ2-2; D might be TRBD2 (5 bases). Looked up from germline, CDR1 is SGDLS and CDR2 is YYNGEE. The ends were cut back, 5 bases at V and 7 bases at J, with 15 bases in the middle. The CDR3 is made up of 14 amino acids. The CDR3 protein is CASSREGLGGELFF. Written as DNA, the CDR3 is TGTGCCAGCAGTAGAGAGGGCCTGGGCGGGGAGCTGTTTTTT.

For this clone: This specimen includes other DNA sequences encoding the same CDR3. This chain uses TRBV29-1 with TRBJ1-2, with 11 bases that match TRBD1. CDR3 length equals 13 residues. Germline CDR1 and CDR2: SQVTM and ANQGSEA. J lost 2 bases, V lost 6 bases, and 2 bases had no gene match. The CDR3 sequence: CSVGDRGNYGYTF. CDR3 coding DNA: TGCAGCGTGGGGGACAGGGGGAACTATGGCTACACCTTC.

The chain is built from TRBV7-3 and TRBJ2-7; 9 nucleotides align to TRBD1. The germline CDR1 and CDR2 sequences are SGHTA and FQGTGA. The CDR3 length is 14 residues. The V gene end was trimmed by 3 bases and the J gene end by 3 bases; junction bases not matched to a gene: 3. For the CDR3, the DNA is TGTGCCAGCAGCTTGGGGACAGGGATCTACGAGCAGTACTTC. Encoded protein: CASSLGTGIYEQYF. Full variable domain (missing parts from reference TRBV7-3 and TRBJ2-7): GAGVSQTPSNKVTEKGKYVELRCDPISGHTALYWYRQSLGQGPEFLIYFQGTGAADDSGLPNDRFFAVRPEGSVSTLKIQRTERGDSAVYLCASSLGTGIYEQYFGPGTRLTVT.

The V call is TRBV7-8, the J call TRBJ1-2; D gene ambiguous. This CDR3 has 16 residues. The ends were cut back, 1 base at V and 2 bases at J, with 14 bases in the middle. Germline V gives CDR1 SGHVS, CDR2 FQNEAQ. The CDR3 nucleotides read TGTGCCAGCAGCTTAGTGATGGGTTTGAGAAACTATGGCTACACCTTC. Translation: CASSLVMGLRNYGYTF. Variable domain in full (rest from reference TRBV7-8 and TRBJ1-2): GAGVSQSPRYKVAKRGQDVALRCDPISGHVSLFWYQQALGQGPEFLTYFQNEAQLDKSGLPSDRFFAERPEGSVSTLKIQRTQQEDSAVYLCASSLVMGLRNYGYTFGSGTRLTVV.

J is TRBJ1-6 and V is TRBV7-9; 12 nucleotides line up with TRBD1. Germline CDR1 reads SEHNR; CDR2 reads FQNEAQ (reference sequence). CDR3 size: 17 residues. Trimming cost V 1 base and J 10 bases; bases outside gene matches: 8. CDR3 sequence: CASSLVYTGTGGSPLHF. The CDR3 region has the DNA TGTGCCAGCAGCTTAGTATACACCGGGACAGGGGGCTCACCCCTCCACTTT.

The chain has TRBV25-1 and TRBJ1-2, with D perhaps matching TRBD1 (6 bases). Germline V gives CDR1 MGHDK, CDR2 SYGVNS. Trimming pared 4 bases from V and 2 bases from J, leaving 14 bases between. This CDR3 is built from 15 residues. The CDR3 is CASSVGASRNYGYTF. In DNA, the CDR3 is TGTGCCAGCAGTGTGGGGGCCTCCCGAAACTATGGCTACACCTTC.

V usage is TRBV7-9 and J usage is TRBJ2-5, with D perhaps assigned TRBD1 or TRBD2 (5 bases each). The CDR3 sequence is 15 residues long. CDR1 is SEHNR, CDR2 FQNEAQ, per germline (reference sequence). Trimming stripped 4 bases from V and 1 base from J, with 13 bases between. CDR3 amino acids: CASSSKPGPQETQYF. The CDR3 nucleotides are TGTGCCAGCAGCTCAAAGCCGGGACCCCAAGAGACCCAGTACTTC.

This rearrangement joins TRBV7-9 to TRBJ2-2, with TRBD1 matching 8 bases. The germline gives CDR1 SEHNR, CDR2 FQNEAQ (reference sequence). The CDR3 is 15 residues long. The V and J ends lost 5 bases and 2 bases, in that order; junction bases with no gene match: 4. The CDR3 DNA is TGTGCCAGCAGCGCTGGACAGGGAAACACCGGGGAGCTGTTTTTT. Protein: CASSAGQGNTGELFF.

This sequence joins TRBV7-8 and TRBJ1-1, with 8 bases lining up with TRBD1. This CDR3 has 15 residues. The V gene's germline CDR1 is SGHVS and CDR2 FQNEAQ. V dropped 3 bases and J dropped 1; count of bases not matched to a gene: 4. The CDR3 bases are TGTGCCAGCAGCTTTTCCGGGACAGGGAACACTGAAGCTTTCTTT. This gives the protein CASSFSGTGNTEAFF.

The chain recombines TRBV7-9 with TRBJ1-4; D unresolved. Trimming removed 5 bases at V and 8 bases at J, with 18 bases between. The CDR3 extends over 15 amino acids. Germline loops: CDR1 SEHNR, CDR2 FQNEAQ (reference sequence). In DNA form, the CDR3 reads TGTGCCAGCAGCGCAGACCGGAAAGATCGGGAAAAACTGTTTTTT. This gives the protein CASSADRKDREKLFF.

A note on this clone: Other DNA sequences within the sample encode an identical CDR3. The chain combines TRBV7-9 with TRBJ1-5; D is possibly TRBD1 (5 bases). The CDR3 length is 14 residues. In germline, CDR1 is SEHNR, CDR2 FQNEAQ (reference sequence). V gave up 5 bases and J gave up 0 bases, with 8 bases separating them. CDR3 protein: CASSPGTSNQPQHF. DNA for the CDR3: TGTGCCAGCAGCCCGGGGACTAGCAATCAGCCCCAGCATTTT.

This clone has a handful of counts. Different DNA sequences within this sample yield the same CDR3. V is TRBV18 and J is TRBJ1-1, with D uncertain. The V gene's germline CDR1 is KGHSH and CDR2 LQKENI. The germline V and J ends were trimmed by 2 bases and 1 base, with 5 bases remaining between them. This CDR3 contains 13 residues. The CDR3 region has the DNA TGTGCCAGCTCACCAGGGGAGAACACTGAAGCTTTCTTT. Translating it yields CASSPGENTEAFF.

The rearrangement uses TRBV2 and TRBJ2-2; D is ambiguous. The CDR3 is 14 amino acids. The germline V gene encodes CDR1 SNHLY and CDR2 FYNNEI. Trimming stripped 2 bases from V and 0 bases from J, with 4 bases between. CDR3 DNA: TGTGCCAGCAGTGAACCCGCGAACACCGGGGAGCTGTTTTTT. Translated: CASSEPANTGELFF.

About this clone: Other DNA sequences in the same sample also yield this CDR3. The V and J genes are TRBV6-5 and TRBJ1-3; no clear D. V was cut by 7 bases and J by 4 bases, with 8 bases left in between. Germline V gene lookup returns CDR1 MNHEY and CDR2 SVGAGI. The CDR3 sequence is 12 residues long. The CDR3 sequence is CASTGSGNTIYF. Here the CDR3 DNA reads TGTGCCAGCACCGGGTCCGGAAACACCATATATTTT.

The chain couples TRBV2 to TRBJ1-6; D ambiguous. The CDR3 totals 14 residues. Trimming took 7 bases from V and 6 from J, leaving 13 bases between them. Per germline, CDR1 SNHLY and CDR2 FYNNEI. The CDR3 spells CASMAADVNSPLHF. The CDR3 DNA is TGTGCCAGCATGGCGGCGGATGTTAATTCACCCCTCCACTTT. The full variable domain, its missing parts supplied by reference TRBV2 and TRBJ1-6, is EPEVTQTPSHQVTQMGQEVILRCVPISNHLYFYWYRQILGQKVEFLVSFYNNEISEKSEIFDDQFSVERPDGSNFTLKIRSTKLEDSAMYFCASMAADVNSPLHFGNGTRLTVT.